Listed below are T cell receptor beta chains from one sample, sequenced in a study of T-cell reconstitution after alpha-beta-depleted transplantation in children. Each CDR3 protein is one row after TCRdb ran MiXCR on the PCR reads. The data contain around 370,000 distinct CDR3 sequences, about a sixth of them seen just once; the ten biggest clones take up about 41%. The sample was PBMCs, mostly from graft donor cells, taken 360 days after TCRalphabeta/CD19-depleted stem cell transplant. Receptors originate from a male patient aged 2 to 10 who had a stem cell transplant for acute lymphoblastic leukemia, so the T cells may come from the graft donor. Each CDR3 is given with its conserved first and last residue. D genes are given only for firm matches. The size entry is marked missing in some rows and otherwise reads once, few, many or a size class.

cdr3_length	clone_size	v_call	d_call	j_call	cdr3_nt	cdr3_aa
17	once	TRBV29-1	TRBD2	TRBJ2-4	TGCAGCGTTCGACTAGCGGGAGGCCTTCAAGCCAAAAACATTCAGTACTTC	CSVRLAGGLQAKNIQYF
15	few	TRBV15	TRBD1	TRBJ2-1	TGTGCCACCAGCACTGGACAGGGCACCTACAATGAGCAGTTCTTC	CATSTGQGTYNEQFF
16	few	TRBV7-6	TRBD2	TRBJ2-1	TGTGCCAGCAGCCCTTTCCCCTCTAGCGGGATCCATGAGCAGTTCTTC	CASSPFPSSGIHEQFF
15	few	TRBV5-4	.	TRBJ2-6	TGTGCCAGCAGAATACAGGGAACTGGGGCCAACGTCCTGACTTTC	CASRIQGTGANVLTF
17	.	TRBV6-2/TRBV6-3	TRBD2	TRBJ2-7	TGTGCCAGCAGTTACTCGAGGTCTAGCGGGAGCAGATACGAGCAGTACTTC	CASSYSRSSGSRYEQYF
14	.	TRBV30	.	TRBJ1-2	TGTGCCTGGAGCCCAGGAGGGACATCGAGGGGCTACACCTTC	CAWSPGGTSRGYTF
15	.	TRBV28	TRBD1	TRBJ1-5	TGTGCCAGCAGTCTACAGGGGGGGAGCAATCAGCCCCAGCATTTT	CASSLQGGSNQPQHF
15	.	TRBV7-2	TRBD1	TRBJ1-5	TGTGCCAGCAGCTACTGGGGACAGGGGGATCAGCCCCAGCATTTT	CASSYWGQGDQPQHF
16	many	TRBV7-9	.	TRBJ2-2	TGTGCCAGCAGCTGCCCGTGGAGCCCTGAGACCGGGGAGCTGTTTTTT	CASSCPWSPETGELFF
13	medium-sized	TRBV4-3	.	TRBJ1-5	TGCGCCAGCAGCCTATTCTTCCATCAGCCCCAGCATTTT	CASSLFFHQPQHF
14	many	TRBV29-1	TRBD2	TRBJ2-1	TGCAGCGTTGACAAAGCGGGAGAATCAGGGGAGCAGTTCTTC	CSVDKAGESGEQFF
13	.	TRBV29-1	TRBD1	TRBJ1-1	TGCAGCGTCGGGACAGGGATGAACACTGAAGCTTTCTTT	CSVGTGMNTEAFF
16	.	TRBV20-1	.	TRBJ1-5	TGCAGTGCTAGAGATCGCCCAGGGGCAAGCAATCAGCCCCAGCATTTT	CSARDRPGASNQPQHF
13	many	TRBV29-1	TRBD2	TRBJ2-5	TGCAGCGTTGAAGAACTAGCGGGAGAGACCCAGTACTTC	CSVEELAGETQYF
15	few	TRBV6-5	.	TRBJ1-1	TGTGCCAGCAGTTACAATGAGGACATGAACACTGAAGCTTTCTTT	CASSYNEDMNTEAFF
12	few	TRBV28	TRBD2	TRBJ2-7	TGTGCCAGCAGATATCCCGGGGGGAGTTACTACTTC	CASRYPGGSYYF
14	.	TRBV12-3/TRBV12-4	.	TRBJ1-5	TGTGCCAGCAGTTTGGAACTGGGCAATCAGCCCCAGCATTTT	CASSLELGNQPQHF
13	many	TRBV29-1	.	TRBJ2-3	TGCAGCGTTGGGGACACCCGCCCAGATACGCAGTATTTT	CSVGDTRPDTQYF
12	.	TRBV10-3	.	TRBJ1-6	TGTGCCATCAGTGAGTCGGAGTCACCCCTCCACTTT	CAISESESPLHF
14	many	TRBV4-2	TRBD1	TRBJ1-4	TGTGCCAGCAGCCCCCGACAGGGTAATGAAAAACTGTTTTTT	CASSPRQGNEKLFF
14	few	TRBV4-2	.	TRBJ2-7	TGTGCCAGCAGCCAAGATGGTGCCCGTTACGAGCAGTACTTC	CASSQDGARYEQYF
17	few	TRBV6-1	TRBD2	TRBJ2-1	TGTGCCAGCAGTGGAGACTCGACTAGCGGGAGCTACAATGAGCAGTTCTTC	CASSGDSTSGSYNEQFF
12	many	TRBV12-3/TRBV12-4	.	TRBJ2-1	TGTGCCAGCAGTTTAAATCCTAACCACCGGTTCTTC	CASSLNPNHRFF
12	few	TRBV20-1	.	TRBJ2-1	TGCAGTGCTAGAAACAATTACAATGAGCAGTTCTTC	CSARNNYNEQFF
16	few	TRBV10-3	.	TRBJ1-4	TGTGCCATCAGTGAGTTTCGGGGGACACTTAATGAAAAACTGTTTTTT	CAISEFRGTLNEKLFF
15	many	TRBV5-1	TRBD1	TRBJ2-5	TGCGCCAGCAGCTTGGGGACAGGGGGCCGTGAGACCCAGTACTTC	CASSLGTGGRETQYF
14	few	TRBV5-1	.	TRBJ2-7	TGCGCCAGCAGCTTAGACCCAGCGGACGGCGAGCAGTACTTC	CASSLDPADGEQYF
13	few	TRBV4-1	.	TRBJ2-5	TGCGCCAGCAGCCAAGCACAGAGAGAGACCCAGTACTTC	CASSQAQRETQYF
14	.	TRBV5-5	TRBD2	TRBJ2-7	TGTGCCAGCAGCTTTGCGGGAGGGCCTTCCTCGCAGTACTTC	CASSFAGGPSSQYF
14	.	TRBV24-1	.	TRBJ2-2	TGTGCCACCAGTTACGGGGCGAACACCGGGGAGCTGTTTTTT	CATSYGANTGELFF
19	.	TRBV4-2	TRBD2	TRBJ2-7	TGTGCCAGCAGCCAAGCGGGGGGTGCGGACGCGGATTTTACCTACGAGCAGTACTTC	CASSQAGGADADFTYEQYF
14	many	TRBV12-3/TRBV12-4	TRBD2	TRBJ2-1	TGTGCCAGCAGTCGGACTAGCGAGAACAATGAGCAGTTCTTC	CASSRTSENNEQFF
18	few	TRBV20-1	TRBD2	TRBJ2-1	TGCAGTGCTAGAGACAGCCGACTAGCGGCCTCATTTTACAATGAGCAGTTCTTC	CSARDSRLAASFYNEQFF
17	few	TRBV4-3	.	TRBJ2-2	TGCGCCAGCAGCCAAGAGGGCAGGGGTGAGATCGCCGGGGAGCTGTTTTTT	CASSQEGRGEIAGELFF
15	few	TRBV12-3/TRBV12-4	.	TRBJ1-1	TGTGCCAGCAGTCCCGAGGGCGGTACTGGTTCTGAAGCTTTCTTT	CASSPEGGTGSEAFF
14	few	TRBV6-1	.	TRBJ2-2	TGTGCCAGCAGACGACAGAGGTTCACCGGGGAGCTGTTTTTT	CASRRQRFTGELFF
15	many	TRBV12-3/TRBV12-4	TRBD2	TRBJ2-1	TGTGCCAGCAGTTTCCTGGTTACTAGCGTCGGTGAGCAGTTCTTC	CASSFLVTSVGEQFF
14	few	TRBV7-3	TRBD1	TRBJ1-6	TGTGCCAGCAGCTTAGCACAGGGGAATTCACCCCTCCACTTT	CASSLAQGNSPLHF